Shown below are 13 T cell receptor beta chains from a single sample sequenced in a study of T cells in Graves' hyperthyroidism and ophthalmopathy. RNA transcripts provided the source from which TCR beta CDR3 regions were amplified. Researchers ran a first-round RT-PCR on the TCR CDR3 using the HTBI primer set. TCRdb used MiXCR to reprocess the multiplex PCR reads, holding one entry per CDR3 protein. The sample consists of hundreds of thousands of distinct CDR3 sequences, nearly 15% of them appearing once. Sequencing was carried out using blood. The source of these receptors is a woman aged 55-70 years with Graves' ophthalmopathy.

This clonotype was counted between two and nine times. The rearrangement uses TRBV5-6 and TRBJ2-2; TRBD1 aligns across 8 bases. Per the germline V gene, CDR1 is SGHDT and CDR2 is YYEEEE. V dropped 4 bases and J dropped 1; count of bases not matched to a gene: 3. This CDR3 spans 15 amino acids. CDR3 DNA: TGTGCCAGCAGCCGAACAGGGGGGAACACCGGGGAGCTGTTTTTT. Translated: CASSRTGGNTGELFF.

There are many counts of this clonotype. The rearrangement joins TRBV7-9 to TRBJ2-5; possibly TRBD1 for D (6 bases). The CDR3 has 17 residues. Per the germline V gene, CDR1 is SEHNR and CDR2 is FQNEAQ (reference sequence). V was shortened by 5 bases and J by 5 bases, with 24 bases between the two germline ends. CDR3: CASSPRLTGYVGETQYF. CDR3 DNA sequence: TGTGCCAGCAGCCCCCGCCTGACAGGCTACGTTGGTGAGACCCAGTACTTC.

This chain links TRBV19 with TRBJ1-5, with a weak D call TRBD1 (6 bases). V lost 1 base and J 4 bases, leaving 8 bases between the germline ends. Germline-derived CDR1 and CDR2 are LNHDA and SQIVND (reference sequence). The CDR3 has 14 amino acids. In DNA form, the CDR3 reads TGTGCCAGTAGTATAGGGACAGTTAATCAGCCCCAGCATTTT. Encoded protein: CASSIGTVNQPQHF.

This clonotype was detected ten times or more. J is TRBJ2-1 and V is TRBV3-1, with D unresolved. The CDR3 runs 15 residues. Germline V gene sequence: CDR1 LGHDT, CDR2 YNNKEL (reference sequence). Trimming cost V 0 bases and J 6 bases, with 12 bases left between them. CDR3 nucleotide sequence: TGTGCCAGCAGCCAAGATTCGGTTTCGCTCAATGAGCAGTTCTTC. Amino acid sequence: CASSQDSVSLNEQFF.

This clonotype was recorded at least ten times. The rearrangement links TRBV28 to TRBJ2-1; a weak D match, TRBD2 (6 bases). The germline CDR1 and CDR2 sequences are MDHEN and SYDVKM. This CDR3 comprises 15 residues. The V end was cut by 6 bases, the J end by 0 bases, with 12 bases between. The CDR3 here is CASRALGGSYNEQFF. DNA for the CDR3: TGTGCCAGCAGGGCCCTGGGAGGCTCCTACAATGAGCAGTTCTTC.

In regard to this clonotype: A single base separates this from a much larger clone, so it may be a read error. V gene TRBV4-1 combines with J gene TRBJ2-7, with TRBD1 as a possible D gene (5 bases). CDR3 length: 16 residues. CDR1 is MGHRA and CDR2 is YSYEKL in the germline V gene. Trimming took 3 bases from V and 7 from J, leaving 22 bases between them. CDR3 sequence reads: CASSHVQELTQDEQYF. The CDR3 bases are TGCGCCAGCAGCCACGTACAGGAACTGACACAAGATGAGCAGTACTTC.

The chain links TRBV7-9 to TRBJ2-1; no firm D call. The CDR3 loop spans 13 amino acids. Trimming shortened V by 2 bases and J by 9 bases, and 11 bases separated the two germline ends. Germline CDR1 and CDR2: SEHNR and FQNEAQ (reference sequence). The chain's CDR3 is CASSLMSDLEQFF. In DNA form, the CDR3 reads TGTGCCAGCAGCTTAATGAGCGACCTTGAGCAGTTCTTC.

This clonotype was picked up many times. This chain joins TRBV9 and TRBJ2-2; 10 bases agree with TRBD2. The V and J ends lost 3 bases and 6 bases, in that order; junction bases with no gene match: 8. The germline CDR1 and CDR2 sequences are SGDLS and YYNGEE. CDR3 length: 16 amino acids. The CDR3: CASSALAGGIAGELFF. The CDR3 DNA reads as TGTGCCAGCAGCGCGTTAGCGGGAGGTATTGCCGGGGAGCTGTTTTTT.

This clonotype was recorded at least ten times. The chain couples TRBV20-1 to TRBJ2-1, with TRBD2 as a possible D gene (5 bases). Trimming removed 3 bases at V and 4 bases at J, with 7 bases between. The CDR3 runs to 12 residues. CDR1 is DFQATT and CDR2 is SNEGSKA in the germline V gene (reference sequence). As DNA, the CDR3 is TGCAGTGCTAGGCGGACTTACAATGAGCAGTTCTTC. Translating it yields CSARRTYNEQFF.

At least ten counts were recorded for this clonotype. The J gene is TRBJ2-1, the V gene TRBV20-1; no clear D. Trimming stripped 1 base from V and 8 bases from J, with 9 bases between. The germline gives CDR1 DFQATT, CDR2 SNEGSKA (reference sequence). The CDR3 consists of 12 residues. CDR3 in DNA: TGCAGTGCTAGAGGACTTAGCCATGAGCAGTTCTTC. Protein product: CSARGLSHEQFF.

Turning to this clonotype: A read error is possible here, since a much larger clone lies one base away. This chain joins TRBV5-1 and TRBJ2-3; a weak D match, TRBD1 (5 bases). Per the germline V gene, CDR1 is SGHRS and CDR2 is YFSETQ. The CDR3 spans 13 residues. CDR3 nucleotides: TGCACCAGCAGCTCAGGGTCTGGAGATACGCAGTATTTT. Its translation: CTSSSGSGDTQYF.

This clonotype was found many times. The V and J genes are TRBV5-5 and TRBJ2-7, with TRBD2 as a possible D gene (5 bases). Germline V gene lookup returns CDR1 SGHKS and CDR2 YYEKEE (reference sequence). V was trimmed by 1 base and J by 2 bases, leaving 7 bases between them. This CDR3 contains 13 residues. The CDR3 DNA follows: TGTGCCAGCAGCTTGATCGGGGCCTACGAGCAGTACTTC. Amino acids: CASSLIGAYEQYF.

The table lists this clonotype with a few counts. The CDR3 nucleotides read TGTGCCAGCAGTCCACGTTTAATAGCGGGAGGGCCCTTAGAGACCCAGTACTTC. Its protein is CASSPRLIAGGPLETQYF. The chain is built from TRBV27 and TRBJ2-5; 11 bases line up with TRBD2. The V and J ends lost 5 bases and 4 bases, in that order; junction bases with no gene match: 15. This CDR3 comprises 18 residues. Germline CDR1 reads MNHEY; CDR2 reads SMNVEV (reference sequence).